Listed below are T cell receptor beta chains from one sample, sequenced in a study of blood T cell repertoires in COVID-19. Here immunoSEQ multiplex PCR was the method, and the copy in TCRdb shows in-frame clones only, minus some. The repertoire holds 220,000 or so clones, with 89% as singletons. Sequenced: peripheral blood. These receptors all come from a man aged 60-69 years who had recovered from COVID-19. Both conserved end residues are part of each CDR3. Part of the rows lack a size; the others show once, few, many or a class for expanded clones.

CDR3 protein: CAWSPDSYEQYF; clone size: few; V gene: TRBV30; J gene: TRBJ2-7
CDR3 protein: CASSPGQPNEKLFF; clone size: .; V gene: TRBV5-1; J gene: TRBJ1-4
CDR3 protein: CASSQTGQGTYNEQFF; clone size: .; V gene: TRBV5-4; J gene: TRBJ2-1
CDR3 protein: CASSIEGTGANVLTF; clone size: once; V gene: TRBV19; J gene: TRBJ2-6
CDR3 protein: CASSPTGGLGYTF; clone size: .; V gene: TRBV12-3/TRBV12-4; J gene: TRBJ1-2
CDR3 protein: CASSLPGTVLNYGYTF; clone size: .; V gene: TRBV5-4; J gene: TRBJ1-2
CDR3 protein: CASSPGTGGEKLFF; clone size: .; V gene: TRBV5-1; J gene: TRBJ1-4
CDR3 protein: CASSVVGGYSTDTQYF; clone size: .; V gene: TRBV9; J gene: TRBJ2-3
CDR3 protein: CATSDSRVAYGYTF; clone size: .; V gene: TRBV24-1; J gene: TRBJ1-2
CDR3 protein: CASSPRQGPSAEQFF; clone size: .; V gene: TRBV7-3; J gene: TRBJ2-1
CDR3 protein: CASRSSWRTTDTQYF; clone size: .; V gene: TRBV19; J gene: TRBJ2-3
CDR3 protein: CASSPRIGANYGYTF; clone size: .; V gene: TRBV27; J gene: TRBJ1-2
CDR3 protein: CASSTGRDRIYEQYF; clone size: .; V gene: TRBV11-2; J gene: TRBJ2-7
CDR3 protein: CAFGRSYEQYF; clone size: .; V gene: TRBV30; J gene: TRBJ2-7
CDR3 protein: CASSLDTYYGYTF; clone size: .; V gene: TRBV6-6; J gene: TRBJ1-2
CDR3 protein: CASSFRTGYYEQYF; clone size: .; V gene: TRBV7-2; J gene: TRBJ2-7
CDR3 protein: CATSMGATGYTF; clone size: .; V gene: TRBV15; J gene: TRBJ1-2
CDR3 protein: CASSEQTGPRYTF; clone size: .; V gene: TRBV19; J gene: TRBJ1-2
CDR3 protein: CATLPGTGRDNTEAFF; clone size: few; V gene: TRBV10-3; J gene: TRBJ1-1
CDR3 protein: CASSQAQGFGRAREQYF; clone size: .; V gene: TRBV3-1/TRBV3-2; J gene: TRBJ2-7
CDR3 protein: CASSEGTGSTETQYF; clone size: .; V gene: TRBV6-1; J gene: TRBJ2-5
CDR3 protein: CASSEPGQATNEKLFF; clone size: .; V gene: TRBV2; J gene: TRBJ1-4
CDR3 protein: CASSEFVGFLGQTYEQYF; clone size: .; V gene: TRBV6-1; J gene: TRBJ2-7
CDR3 protein: CASSPGPQSYGYTF; clone size: .; V gene: TRBV18; J gene: TRBJ1-2
CDR3 protein: CASSSGTRSTGELFF; clone size: .; V gene: TRBV5-1; J gene: TRBJ2-2
CDR3 protein: CASSVGTGRQETQYF; clone size: .; V gene: TRBV9; J gene: TRBJ2-5
CDR3 protein: CASSRGQGLHEQYF; clone size: .; V gene: TRBV5-1; J gene: TRBJ2-7
CDR3 protein: CASSMGTSGSRDTQYF; clone size: .; V gene: TRBV19; J gene: TRBJ2-3
CDR3 protein: CAISRDRLNEKLFF; clone size: .; V gene: TRBV10-3; J gene: TRBJ1-4
CDR3 protein: CASSQEWGQVEAFF; clone size: .; V gene: TRBV14; J gene: TRBJ1-1
CDR3 protein: CASSRQGTPGELFF; clone size: .; V gene: TRBV28; J gene: TRBJ2-2
CDR3 protein: CASSVGPGVGYEQYF; clone size: .; V gene: TRBV9; J gene: TRBJ2-7
CDR3 protein: CASSPLGGVRTEAFF; clone size: .; V gene: TRBV27; J gene: TRBJ1-1